A single sample is the source of the 24 T cell receptor beta chains below, sequenced in a study of T cells in Graves' hyperthyroidism and ophthalmopathy. TCR beta CDR3 sequences were amplified from RNA transcripts. First-round RT-PCR targeting the TCR CDR3 was performed with the HTBI primer set. TCRdb re-derived calls from the multiplex PCR reads in MiXCR, one entry per CDR3 protein. The sample has 340,000 or so distinct CDR3 sequences; approximately 15% are singletons. Sequenced input: blood. The source is a man aged 25 to 40 with Graves' hyperthyroidism.

This clonotype has only one observation. CDR3 DNA sequence: TGTGCCAGCAGCGCCTTCCCGTGGGGGGGTGTTTACGAGCAGTACTTC. Its translation is CASSAFPWGGVYEQYF. This chain connects TRBV9 to TRBJ2-7; 7 bases align to TRBD2. Trimming at V came to 3 bases and at J to 4 bases, leaving 13 bases not matched to a gene. The CDR3 is 16 residues long. Germline lookup yields CDR1 SGDLS and CDR2 YYNGEE.

This clonotype was seen many times. The V and J genes are TRBV28 and TRBJ2-5; D uncertain. V was trimmed by 8 bases and J by 7 bases, leaving 17 bases between them. CDR3 length: 13 residues. Germline loops: CDR1 MDHEN, CDR2 SYDVKM. CDR3 residues: CASLTTPGGTQYF. In nucleotides, the CDR3 is TGTGCCAGCCTTACCACCCCCGGCGGGACCCAGTACTTC.

This clonotype was seen at least ten times. The gene calls are TRBV5-1 and TRBJ1-5, with D possibly matching TRBD1 (6 bases). CDR1 is SGHRS and CDR2 is YFSETQ in the germline V gene. The CDR3 runs to 14 residues. The V and J ends lost 3 bases and 6 bases respectively, with 13 bases between them. DNA of the CDR3: TGCGCCAGCAGCTCAGGGGAGGGAGGTCAGCCCCAGCATTTT. Its protein is CASSSGEGGQPQHF. The variable domain in full, completed from reference TRBV5-1 and TRBJ1-5, reads KAGVTQTPRYLIKTRGQQVTLSCSPISGHRSVSWYQQTPGQGLQFLFEYFSETQRNKGNFPGRFSGRQFSNSRSEMNVSTLELGDSALYLCASSSGEGGQPQHFGDGTRLSIL.

This clonotype appeared many times. The genes are TRBV10-3 and TRBJ2-1, with D possibly matching TRBD1 (5 bases). The CDR3 has 13 amino acids. CDR1 ENHRY and CDR2 SYGVKD come from the germline V gene. V was pared by 4 bases and J by 5 bases, with 9 bases between. This CDR3 is CAISGQQNNEQFF. Written as DNA, the CDR3 is TGTGCCATCAGTGGACAGCAAAACAATGAGCAGTTCTTC.

This clonotype turned up a few times. The V gene is TRBV12-3 or TRBV12-4, the J gene TRBJ2-7; TRBD1 aligns across 8 bases. This CDR3 contains 15 residues. The V and J ends lost 1 base and 2 bases, in that order; junction bases with no gene match: 4. CDR3: CASSLGGQGTYEQYV. The CDR3 coding sequence is TGTGCCAGCAGTTTAGGTGGACAGGGAACCTACGAGCAGTACGTC.

This clonotype came up many times. The gene calls are TRBV12-3 or TRBV12-4 and TRBJ2-5, with 8 positions matching TRBD1. The CDR3 has 15 residues. J was trimmed by 5 bases and V by 4 bases; bases with no gene match: 9. The CDR3 DNA sequence: TGTGCCAGCAGTTGGAGAGACAGGGGAAGGGAGACCCAGTACTTC. Amino acid sequence: CASSWRDRGRETQYF.

This clonotype was observed once. V and J are TRBV11-2 and TRBJ2-1; 8 positions match TRBD2. V trimming: 2 bases; J trimming: 10 bases; junction bases outside the gene matches: 10. Germline-derived CDR1 and CDR2 are SGHAT and FQNNGV. The CDR3 length is 15 residues. CDR3 in DNA: TGTGCCAGCAGCTTATTAGCGGGAAACACCGGGGAGCAGTTCTTC. Its translation: CASSLLAGNTGEQFF.

The sample holds many counts of this clonotype. This chain uses TRBV20-1 with TRBJ2-1, with D perhaps TRBD1 (5 bases). Germline assignment: CDR1 DFQATT and CDR2 SNEGSKA (reference sequence). V was clipped by 8 bases and J by 6 bases, with 11 bases between them. The CDR3 has 11 amino acids. This CDR3 is CSPYQGNEQFF. In nucleotides, the CDR3 is TGCAGTCCCTACCAGGGCAATGAGCAGTTCTTC.

This clonotype was counted a few times. J is TRBJ2-7 and V is TRBV11-2; possible D gene TRBD1, 6 bases. V gave up 1 base and J gave up 2 bases, with 12 bases separating them. The CDR3 contains 15 residues. Germline CDR1 reads SGHAT; CDR2 reads FQNNGV. CDR3: CASSLGAGAAYEQYF. CDR3 sequence (DNA): TGTGCCAGCAGCTTAGGGGCAGGGGCCGCCTACGAGCAGTACTTC.

This clonotype was recorded at least ten times. DNA for the CDR3: TGTGCCAGCAGCTTAGGGGTAGTCTATGGCTACACCTTC. Translation gives CASSLGVVYGYTF. V gene TRBV11-2 combines with J gene TRBJ1-2; D is ambiguous. The CDR3 is 13 residues long. Trimming took off 1 base at V and 4 bases at J, with 7 bases between the two ends. CDR1 is SGHAT and CDR2 is FQNNGV in the germline V gene.

This clonotype was counted at least ten times. This chain uses TRBV20-1 with TRBJ1-1; the D gene is possibly TRBD1 (6 bases). V lost 6 bases, J lost 1 base, and 6 bases lay in between. The CDR3 loop spans 11 amino acids. Germline loops: CDR1 DFQATT, CDR2 SNEGSKA (reference sequence). CDR3 sequence: CSATGNTEAFF. The CDR3 region has the DNA TGCAGTGCGACAGGGAACACTGAAGCTTTCTTT.

This clonotype occurred a few times. This sequence may be a read error, since a much larger clone differs from it by one base. The CDR3 DNA follows: TGTGCCTGGAGTATGGGAGGGGGGACTGAAGCTTTCTTT. Its translation is CAWSMGGGTEAFF. V is TRBV30 and J is TRBJ1-1, with a possible D match to TRBD1 (6 bases). This CDR3 spans 13 amino acids. V was trimmed by 2 bases and J by 5 bases, leaving 12 bases between them. The V gene's germline CDR1 is GTSNPN and CDR2 SVGIG (reference sequence). Based on the CDR3 plus reference TRBV30 and TRBJ1-1, the full variable domain is SQTIHQWPATLVQPVGSPLSLECTVEGTSNPNLYWYRQAAGRGLQLLFYSVGIGQISSEVPQNLSASRPQDRQFILSSKKLLLSDSGFYLCAWSMGGGTEAFFGQGTRLTVV.

This clonotype was counted only a few times. V usage is TRBV20-1 and J usage is TRBJ2-2; 8 bases match TRBD2. Per germline, CDR1 DFQATT and CDR2 SNEGSKA (reference sequence). This CDR3 is 15 amino acids long. Trimming took 5 bases from V and 4 from J; bases not matched to a gene: 9. CDR3 nucleotides: TGCAGTGCTCTCTCCTCTAGCGGGTCCACCGGGGAGCTGTTTTTT. It translates to CSALSSSGSTGELFF.

This clonotype was recorded many times. J is TRBJ2-7 and V is TRBV5-1, with 9 bases identical to TRBD2. Germline CDR1 and CDR2: SGHRS and YFSETQ. The CDR3 sequence is 15 residues long. V trimming: 0 bases; J trimming: 4 bases; junction bases outside the gene matches: 5. CDR3 bases: TGCGCCAGCAGCTTGGAGGCGGGAGGGTGGTACGAGCAGTACTTC. Translating gives CASSLEAGGWYEQYF.

This clonotype occurred a few times. The chain combines TRBV7-9 with TRBJ2-3; D gene unclear. This CDR3 region has 15 residues. V was pared by 1 base and J by 4 bases, with 12 bases between. Germline V gene sequence: CDR1 SEHNR, CDR2 FQNEAQ (reference sequence). CDR3 coding DNA: TGTGCCAGCAGCTTAGTCTCCGCTAGACCAGATACGCAGTATTTT. Residues: CASSLVSARPDTQYF.

The sample holds many counts of this clonotype. The J gene is TRBJ2-7, the V gene TRBV5-5, with D unclear. CDR1 and CDR2 from the germline V gene are SGHKS and YYEKEE (reference sequence). This CDR3 comprises 12 residues. The V gene lost 0 bases and the J gene lost 2 bases, with 3 bases spanning the gap. For the CDR3, the DNA is TGTGCCAGCAGCTTGGGGGCCTACGAGCAGTACTTC. Residues: CASSLGAYEQYF.

The chain employs TRBV7-3 and TRBJ2-1; 8 positions match TRBD2. Losses at the gene ends were 4 bases for V and 2 bases for J; bases not matched to a gene: 7. CDR1 and CDR2 from the germline V gene are SGHTA and FQGTGA. This CDR3 has 16 amino acids. The chain's CDR3 is CASSWGPGLAYNEQFF. CDR3 bases: TGTGCCAGCAGCTGGGGCCCGGGACTAGCCTACAATGAGCAGTTCTTC.

This clonotype has a count of ten or more. V gene TRBV7-2 combines with J gene TRBJ2-7; tentatively, D is TRBD1 (6 bases). There are 15 residues in the CDR3. V lost 5 bases, J lost 2 bases, and 16 bases lay in between. The germline gives CDR1 SGHTA, CDR2 FQGNSA. The CDR3 sequence is CASSLPDRLTYEQYF. Written as DNA, the CDR3 is TGTGCCAGCAGCCTCCCTGACAGGCTTACCTACGAGCAGTACTTC.

This clonotype turned up a few times. This sequence joins TRBV5-1 and TRBJ2-1; 10 nucleotides align to TRBD2. Germline CDR1 reads SGHRS; CDR2 reads YFSETQ. The trim removed 5 bases at V and 8 bases at J, leaving 4 bases unmatched. The CDR3 loop spans 13 amino acids. Here the CDR3 reads CASSLAGVYEQFF. The CDR3, as DNA: TGCGCCAGCAGTCTAGCGGGAGTGTATGAGCAGTTCTTC.

At least ten counts were recorded for this clonotype. The genes are TRBV27 and TRBJ1-5; D ambiguous. The CDR3 spans 15 residues. Germline V gene data show CDR1 as MNHEY and CDR2 as SMNVEV (reference sequence). Deletions cut 7 bases from V and 1 base from J, with 14 bases between. Here the CDR3 reads CASTPYGGSNQPQHF. CDR3 nucleotides: TGTGCCAGCACCCCCTACGGAGGGAGCAATCAGCCCCAGCATTTT.

The chain has TRBV6-9 and TRBJ2-4; D not resolved. CDR3 length: 13 residues. CDR1 and CDR2 (germline): MNHGY, SVAAGI. The V and J ends lost 3 bases and 7 bases respectively, with 10 bases between them. The CDR3 loop reads CASSYNSKNIQYF. CDR3 DNA sequence: TGTGCCAGCAGTTACAACTCAAAGAACATTCAGTACTTC.

This clonotype was observed at least ten times. V is TRBV28 and J is TRBJ2-4; no definite D call. Trimming removed 6 bases from V and 0 bases from J, with 12 bases in between. Germline CDR1 is MDHEN and CDR2 is SYDVKM. This CDR3 is 15 amino acids long. CDR3: CASSNDLLAKNIQYF. CDR3 bases: TGTGCCAGCAGCAACGACCTCCTAGCCAAAAACATTCAGTACTTC. Using reference TRBV28 and TRBJ2-4 for the parts outside the CDR3, the full variable domain is DVKVTQSSRYLVKRTGEKVFLECVQDMDHENMFWYRQDPGLGLRLIYFSYDVKMKEKGDIPEGYSVSREKKERFSLILESASTNQTSMYLCASSNDLLAKNIQYFGAGTRLSVL.

This clonotype has more than one count but fewer than ten. The chain employs TRBV4-1 and TRBJ1-4, with D possibly TRBD1 on 6 matching bases. Between the trimmed V and J ends, which lost 2 bases and 2 bases, there was a span of 9 bases. Per germline, CDR1 MGHRA and CDR2 YSYEKL. The CDR3 is 15 residues long. DNA for the CDR3: TGCGCCAGCAGCCAACAGGGGATTACTAATGAAAAACTGTTTTTT. Translation gives CASSQQGITNEKLFF.

At least ten counts were recorded for this clonotype. The chain couples TRBV28 to TRBJ1-5; D ambiguous. CDR3 length: 12 residues. Per the germline V gene, CDR1 is MDHEN and CDR2 is SYDVKM. The V end lost 2 bases, the J end lost 7 bases, and 6 bases lay between the germline ends. In nucleotides, the CDR3 is TGTGCCAGCAGTTTAACCCGGCAGCCCCAGCATTTT. It translates to CASSLTRQPQHF. Combining the CDR3 with reference TRBV28 and TRBJ1-5 gives the whole variable domain DVKVTQSSRYLVKRTGEKVFLECVQDMDHENMFWYRQDPGLGLRLIYFSYDVKMKEKGDIPEGYSVSREKKERFSLILESASTNQTSMYLCASSLTRQPQHFGDGTRLSIL.